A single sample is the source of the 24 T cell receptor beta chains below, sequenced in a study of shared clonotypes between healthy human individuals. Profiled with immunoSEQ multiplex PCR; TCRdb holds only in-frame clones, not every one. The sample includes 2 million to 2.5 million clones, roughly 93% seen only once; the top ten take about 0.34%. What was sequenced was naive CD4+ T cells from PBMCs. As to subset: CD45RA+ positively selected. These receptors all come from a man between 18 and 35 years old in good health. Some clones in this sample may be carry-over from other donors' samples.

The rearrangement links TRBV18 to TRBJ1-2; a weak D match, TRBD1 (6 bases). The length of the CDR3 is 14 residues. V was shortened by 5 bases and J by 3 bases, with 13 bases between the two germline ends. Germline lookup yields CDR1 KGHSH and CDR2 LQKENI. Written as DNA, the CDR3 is TGTGCCAGCTCAGTTGGTGGGGGCGACTATGGCTACACCTTC. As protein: CASSVGGGDYGYTF.

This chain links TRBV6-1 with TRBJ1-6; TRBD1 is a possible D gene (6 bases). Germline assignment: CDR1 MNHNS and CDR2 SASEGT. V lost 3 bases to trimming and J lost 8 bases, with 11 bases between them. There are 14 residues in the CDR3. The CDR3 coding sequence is TGTGCCAGCAGTGAGTCGCAGGGGCATTCACCCCTCCACTTT. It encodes CASSESQGHSPLHF.

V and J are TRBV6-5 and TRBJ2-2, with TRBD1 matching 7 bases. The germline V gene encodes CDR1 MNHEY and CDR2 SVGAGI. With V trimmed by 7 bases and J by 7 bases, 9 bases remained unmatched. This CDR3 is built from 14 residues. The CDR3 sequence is CASTGTATRGELFF. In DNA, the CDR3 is TGTGCCAGCACTGGGACAGCGACGCGCGGGGAGCTGTTTTTT.

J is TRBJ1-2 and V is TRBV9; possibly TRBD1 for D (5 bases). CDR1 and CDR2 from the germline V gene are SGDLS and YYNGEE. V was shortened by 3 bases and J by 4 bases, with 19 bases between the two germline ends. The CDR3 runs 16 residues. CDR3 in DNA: TGTGCCAGCAGCGATCGTCGGGGCGCGGTGACCTATGGCTACACCTTC. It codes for CASSDRRGAVTYGYTF.

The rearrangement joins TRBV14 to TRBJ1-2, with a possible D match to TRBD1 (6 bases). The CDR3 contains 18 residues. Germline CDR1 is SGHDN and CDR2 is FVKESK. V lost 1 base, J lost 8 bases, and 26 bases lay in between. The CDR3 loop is CASSQGGRRGGHSGGYTF. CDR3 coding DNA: TGTGCCAGCAGCCAAGGAGGGCGCCGGGGGGGCCACTCAGGAGGCTACACCTTC.

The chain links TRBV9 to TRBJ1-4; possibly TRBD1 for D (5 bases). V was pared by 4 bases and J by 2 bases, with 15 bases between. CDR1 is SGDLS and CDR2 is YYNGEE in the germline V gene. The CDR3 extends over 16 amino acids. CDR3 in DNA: TGTGCCAGCAGCCAGGAGGGGTGGCGGACTAATGAAAAACTGTTTTTT. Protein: CASSQEGWRTNEKLFF.

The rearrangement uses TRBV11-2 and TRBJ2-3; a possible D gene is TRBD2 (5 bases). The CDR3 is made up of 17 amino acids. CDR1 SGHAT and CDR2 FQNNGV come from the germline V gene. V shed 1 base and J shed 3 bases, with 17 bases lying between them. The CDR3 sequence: CASSLGLRTLETDTQYF. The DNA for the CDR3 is TGTGCCAGCAGCTTAGGATTGCGGACTCTTGAGACAGATACGCAGTATTTT.

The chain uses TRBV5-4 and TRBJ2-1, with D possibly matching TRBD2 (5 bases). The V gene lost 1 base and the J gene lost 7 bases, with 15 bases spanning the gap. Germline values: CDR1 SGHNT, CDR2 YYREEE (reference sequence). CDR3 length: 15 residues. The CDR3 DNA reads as TGTGCCAGCAGCTTGACCCATGGGAGTGGAAATGAGCAGTTCTTC. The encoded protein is CASSLTHGSGNEQFF.

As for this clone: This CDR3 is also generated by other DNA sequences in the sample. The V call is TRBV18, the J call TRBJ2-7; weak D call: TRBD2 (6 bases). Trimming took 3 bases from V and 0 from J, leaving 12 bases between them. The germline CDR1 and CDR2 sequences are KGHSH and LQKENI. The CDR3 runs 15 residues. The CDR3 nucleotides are TGTGCCAGCTCACCCCAATCCGGGAGCTCCTACGAGCAGTACTTC. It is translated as CASSPQSGSSYEQYF.

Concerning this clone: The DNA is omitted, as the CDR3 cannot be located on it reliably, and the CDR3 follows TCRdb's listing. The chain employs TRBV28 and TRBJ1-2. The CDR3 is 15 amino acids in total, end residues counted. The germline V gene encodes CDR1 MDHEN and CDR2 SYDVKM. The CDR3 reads CASSTSGAGDYGYTF.

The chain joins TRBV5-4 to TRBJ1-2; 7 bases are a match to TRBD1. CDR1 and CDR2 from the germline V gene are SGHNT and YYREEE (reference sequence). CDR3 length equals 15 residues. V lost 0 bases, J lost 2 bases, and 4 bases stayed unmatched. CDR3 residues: CASSLAAQGNYGYTF. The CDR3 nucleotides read TGTGCCAGCAGCTTGGCTGCACAGGGGAACTATGGCTACACCTTC. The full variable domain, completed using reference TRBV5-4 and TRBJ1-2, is ETGVTQSPTHLIKTRGQQVTLRCSSQSGHNTVSWYQQALGQGPQFIFQYYREEENGRGNFPPRFSGLQFPNYSSELNVNALELDDSALYLCASSLAAQGNYGYTFGSGTRLTVV.

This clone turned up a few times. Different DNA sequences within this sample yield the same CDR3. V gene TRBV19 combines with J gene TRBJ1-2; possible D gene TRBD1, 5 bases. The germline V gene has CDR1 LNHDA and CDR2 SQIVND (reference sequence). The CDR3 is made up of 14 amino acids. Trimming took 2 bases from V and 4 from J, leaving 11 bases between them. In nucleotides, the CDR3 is TGTGCCAGTAGTATACGAGACAGCCCCTATGGCTACACCTTC. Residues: CASSIRDSPYGYTF.

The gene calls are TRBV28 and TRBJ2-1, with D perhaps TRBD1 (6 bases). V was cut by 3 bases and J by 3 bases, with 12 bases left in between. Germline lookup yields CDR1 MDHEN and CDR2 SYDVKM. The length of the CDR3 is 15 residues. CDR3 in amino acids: CASSFRDTLYNEQFF. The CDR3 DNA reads TGTGCCAGCAGTTTCCGGGACACCCTCTACAATGAGCAGTTCTTC.

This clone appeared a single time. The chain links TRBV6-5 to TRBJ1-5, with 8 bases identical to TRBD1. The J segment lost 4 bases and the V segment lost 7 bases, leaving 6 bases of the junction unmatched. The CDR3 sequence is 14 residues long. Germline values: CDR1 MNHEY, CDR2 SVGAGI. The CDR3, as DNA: TGTGCCAGCACAGGCACAGGGGGTAATCAGCCCCAGCATTTT. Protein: CASTGTGGNQPQHF.

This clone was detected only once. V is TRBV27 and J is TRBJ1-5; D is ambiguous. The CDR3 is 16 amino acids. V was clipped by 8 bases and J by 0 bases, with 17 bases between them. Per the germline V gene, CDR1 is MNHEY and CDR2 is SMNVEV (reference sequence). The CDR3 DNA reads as TGTGCCAGCCCTAGAGGGTCATGTGATAGCAATCAGCCCCAGCATTTT. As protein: CASPRGSCDSNQPQHF.

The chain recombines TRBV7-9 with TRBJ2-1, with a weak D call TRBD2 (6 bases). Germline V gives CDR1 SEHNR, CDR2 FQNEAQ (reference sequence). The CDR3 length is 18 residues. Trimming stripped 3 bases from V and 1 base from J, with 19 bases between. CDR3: CASSFPIVAERSYNEQFF. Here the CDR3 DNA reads TGTGCCAGCAGCTTCCCTATAGTAGCGGAGAGGTCCTACAATGAGCAGTTCTTC.

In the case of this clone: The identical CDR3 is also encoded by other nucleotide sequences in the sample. CDR3 amino acids: CASSRDRGQETQYF. CDR3 DNA sequence: TGTGCCAGCAGCCGGGACAGGGGTCAAGAGACCCAGTACTTC. V is TRBV7-9 and J is TRBJ2-5, with 10 nucleotides matching TRBD1. Losses at the gene ends were 5 bases for V and 2 bases for J; bases not matched to a gene: 2. The CDR3 has 14 amino acids. CDR1 is SEHNR, CDR2 FQNEAQ, per germline (reference sequence).

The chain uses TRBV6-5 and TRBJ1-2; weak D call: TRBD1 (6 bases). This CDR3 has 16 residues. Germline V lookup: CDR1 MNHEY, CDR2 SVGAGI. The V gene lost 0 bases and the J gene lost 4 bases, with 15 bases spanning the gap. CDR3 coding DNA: TGTGCCAGCAGTTACTCGACGACAGGTCCCCTCTATGGCTACACCTTC. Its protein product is CASSYSTTGPLYGYTF.

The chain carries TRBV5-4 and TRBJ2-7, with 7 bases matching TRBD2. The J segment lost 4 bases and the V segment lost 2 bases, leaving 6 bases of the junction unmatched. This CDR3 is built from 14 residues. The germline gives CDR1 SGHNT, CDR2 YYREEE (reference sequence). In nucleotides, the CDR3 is TGTGCCAGCAGCTTAGGGAGCGGGGTTTACGAGCAGTACTTC. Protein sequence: CASSLGSGVYEQYF. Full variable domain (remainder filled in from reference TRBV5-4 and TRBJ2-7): ETGVTQSPTHLIKTRGQQVTLRCSSQSGHNTVSWYQQALGQGPQFIFQYYREEENGRGNFPPRFSGLQFPNYSSELNVNALELDDSALYLCASSLGSGVYEQYFGPGTRLTVT.

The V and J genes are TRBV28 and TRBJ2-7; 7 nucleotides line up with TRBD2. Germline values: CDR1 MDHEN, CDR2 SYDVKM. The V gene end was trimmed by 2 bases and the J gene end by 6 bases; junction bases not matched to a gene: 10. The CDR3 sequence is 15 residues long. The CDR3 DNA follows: TGTGCCAGCAGTTTAGGCCCAGGGAGGGGTTTCGAGCAGTACTTC. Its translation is CASSLGPGRGFEQYF.

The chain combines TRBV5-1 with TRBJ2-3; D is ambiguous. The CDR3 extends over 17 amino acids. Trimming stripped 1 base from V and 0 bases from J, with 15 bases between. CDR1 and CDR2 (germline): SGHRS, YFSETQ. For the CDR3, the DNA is TGCGCCAGCAGCTTGAAATCACTCGCGCTCAGCACAGATACGCAGTATTTT. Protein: CASSLKSLALSTDTQYF.

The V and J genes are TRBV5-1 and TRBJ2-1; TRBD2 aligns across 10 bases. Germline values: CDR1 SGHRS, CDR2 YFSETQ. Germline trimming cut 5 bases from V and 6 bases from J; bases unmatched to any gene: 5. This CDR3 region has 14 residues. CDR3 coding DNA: TGCGCCAGCAGTCTAGCGGGAGAACGCAATGAGCAGTTCTTC. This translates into CASSLAGERNEQFF.

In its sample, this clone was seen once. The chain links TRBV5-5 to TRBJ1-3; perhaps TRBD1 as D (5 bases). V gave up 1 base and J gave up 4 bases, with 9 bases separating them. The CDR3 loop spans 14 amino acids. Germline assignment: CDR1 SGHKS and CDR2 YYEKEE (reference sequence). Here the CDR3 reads CASSLQGPGNTIYF. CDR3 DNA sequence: TGTGCCAGCAGCTTGCAGGGACCCGGAAACACCATATATTTT. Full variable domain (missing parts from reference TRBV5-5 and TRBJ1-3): DAGVTQSPTHLIKTRGQQVTLRCSPISGHKSVSWYQQVLGQGPQFIFQYYEKEERGRGNFPDRFSARQFPNYSSELNVNALLLGDSALYLCASSLQGPGNTIYFGEGSWLTVV.

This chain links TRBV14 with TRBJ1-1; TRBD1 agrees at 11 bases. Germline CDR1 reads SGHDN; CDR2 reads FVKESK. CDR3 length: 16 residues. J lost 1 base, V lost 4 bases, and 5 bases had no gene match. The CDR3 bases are TGTGCCAGCAGCCCGGACAGGGGGCGGGCGAACACTGAAGCTTTCTTT. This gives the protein CASSPDRGRANTEAFF. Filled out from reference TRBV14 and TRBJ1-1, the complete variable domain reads EAGVTQFPSHSVIEKGQTVTLRCDPISGHDNLYWYRRVMGKEIKFLLHFVKESKQDESGMPNNRFLAERTGGTYSTLKVQPAELEDSGVYFCASSPDRGRANTEAFFGQGTRLTVV.